This T cell receptor beta chain derives from a study of cytomegalovirus exposure and HLA in healthy donors. Study findings and constraints: It was likely that a cluster of highly shared sequence variants was a sequencing artifact. As was reported, the classifier diagnosed cytomegalovirus status with high specificity and sensitivity. In a later analysis, a genetic analysis reported fewer productive-TCR N-insertions in an Asian-associated ancestry cluster than the cohort average.

The PCR contained 60 Vbeta and 13 Jbeta primers. Measured with immunoSEQ multiplex PCR; TCRdb has only the in-frame clones, and not every one. The sample consists of more than 150,000 clones, roughly three quarters of them appearing once. In regard to this clone: Its antigen is as yet unknown.

The receptor was derived from a woman in her forties or fifties in good health and CMV-seropositive. Sequencing was performed on PBMCs.

The CDR3 here is CASSSESGTQYF. In nucleotides, the CDR3 is TGTGCCAGCAGCTCCGAATCGGGGACCCAGTACTTC. The chain uses TRBV7-9 and TRBJ2-5; D is ambiguous. The V and J ends lost 4 bases and 7 bases respectively, with 10 bases between them. CDR1 and CDR2 from the germline V gene are SEHNR and FQNEAQ (reference sequence). This CDR3 comprises 12 residues. The full variable domain, with the rest looked up from reference TRBV7-9 and TRBJ2-5, is DTGVSQNPRHKITKRGQNVTFRCDPISEHNRLYWYRQTLGQGPEFLTYFQNEAQLEKSRLLSDRFSAERPKGSFSTLEIQRTEQGDSAMYLCASSSESGTQYFGPGTRLLVL.